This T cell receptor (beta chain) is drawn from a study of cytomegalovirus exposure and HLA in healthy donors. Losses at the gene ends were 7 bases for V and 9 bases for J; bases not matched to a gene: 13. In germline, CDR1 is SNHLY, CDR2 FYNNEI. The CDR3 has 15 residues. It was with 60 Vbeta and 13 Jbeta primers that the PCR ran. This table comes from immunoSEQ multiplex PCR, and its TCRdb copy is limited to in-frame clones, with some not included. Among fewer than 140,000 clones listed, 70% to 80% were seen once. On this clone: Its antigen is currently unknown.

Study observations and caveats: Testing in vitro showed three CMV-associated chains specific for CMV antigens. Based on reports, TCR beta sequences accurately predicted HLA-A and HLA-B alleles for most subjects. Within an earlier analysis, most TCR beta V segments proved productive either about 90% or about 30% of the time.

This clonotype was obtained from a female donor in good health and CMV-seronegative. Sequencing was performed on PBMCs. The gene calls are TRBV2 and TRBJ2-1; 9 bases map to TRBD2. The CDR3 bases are TGTGCCAGCACCCTTAGCGGGAGCGGTTTGTCTGAGCAGTTCTTC. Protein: CASTLSGSGLSEQFF. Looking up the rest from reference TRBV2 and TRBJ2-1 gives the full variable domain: EPEVTQTPSHQVTQMGQEVILRCVPISNHLYFYWYRQILGQKVEFLVSFYNNEISEKSEIFDDQFSVERPDGSNFTLKIRSTKLEDSAMYFCASTLSGSGLSEQFFGPGTRLTVL.